Listed here is a single TCR beta chain. What it binds is not known. This entry is derived from a study of regulatory T cells in long-lasting Graves disease. To make TCR beta libraries, researchers used iRepertoire HTBI primers and Arm-PCR of CDR3 regions. In the study's own analysis: Identification of gene segments yielded more than 60 TRBV and more than eleven TRBJ across samples. One entry per CDR3 protein results from TCRdb running MiXCR on the multiplex PCR reads. The authors' filters were not applied to this entry. The sample lists about 460,000 distinct CDR3 sequences, 22% occurring once. Study-level points and caveats: Among samples with persistent disease, TRBV28, TRBJ1-2 and TRBJ2-5 were favored. Thyroid tissue went unexamined; only peripheral blood was analyzed.

As to time point: persistent/refractory GD, antithyroid drugs over 5 years with positive TRAb. Scientists built the TCR library using RNA that was extracted from PBMCs. Graves' disease diagnosis followed American Thyroid Association guidelines. The CDR3 extends over 14 amino acids. The V end was cut by 2 bases, the J end by 7 bases, with 14 bases between. Germline assignment: CDR1 MNHEY and CDR2 SVGAGI. The chain carries TRBV6-5 and TRBJ1-1, with unresolved D. The source was peripheral blood mononuclear cells (PBMCs), collected when the disease was refractory, from a patient treated with antithyroid drugs. This TCR was sampled from a female donor with Graves disease. CDR3 in DNA: TGTGCCAGCAGTTACGTCTCCGACGGGAATGAAGCTTTCTTT. This codes for CASSYVSDGNEAFF.